This T cell receptor (beta chain) was captured in a study of shared clonotypes between healthy human individuals. Study observations and caveats: Rarefaction analysis demonstrated incomplete sorted-subset sequencing notwithstanding large depth. Among non-shared clonotypes, generation probabilities were lower than among those shared by all four donors.

The CDR3 contains 18 residues. Germline V lookup: CDR1 SGHVS, CDR2 FQNEAQ. V was clipped by 1 base and J by 3 bases; unmatched bases: 8. Method: immunoSEQ multiplex PCR; TCRdb's copy keeps in-frame clones and lacks some. The sample has over 150,000 clones; about 66% are singletons. This clone was detected a few times. Its specificity is unknown. This sequence originates from a man aged 25-45 years in good health. This chain joins TRBV7-8 and TRBJ1-3, with TRBD1 identical over 11 bases. The sample consisted of memory CD4+ T cells sorted from blood. Subset reported: CD45RA-negative fraction. CDR3 sequence (DNA): TGTGCCAGCAGCTTAGATTTGGACAGGGGGCAAAGTGGAAACACCATATATTTT. It codes for CASSLDLDRGQSGNTIYF.